The clone carrying this T cell receptor beta chain was seen at least ten times. Germline trimming cut 6 bases from V and 5 bases from J; bases unmatched to any gene: 12. The CDR3 extends over 16 amino acids. Germline CDR1 reads SGHVS; CDR2 reads FQNEAQ. This sample is drawn from a study of T cells in Graves' hyperthyroidism and ophthalmopathy. TCR beta CDR3 sequences were amplified from RNA transcripts. The HTBI primer set was used in a first-round RT-PCR of the TCR CDR3. TCRdb re-derived calls from the multiplex PCR reads in MiXCR, one entry per CDR3 protein. The sample lists about 200,000 distinct CDR3 sequences, approximately 20% occurring once. Patients with uncontrolled infections, other autoimmune diseases, pregnancy or lactation were excluded. Thyroid ultrasound and orbital computed tomography, with clinical symptoms and serum thyroxine and TRAb, informed diagnoses.

V and J are TRBV7-8 and TRBJ2-3; TRBD1 matches at 9 bases. The sequencing input was blood. The sequence was collected from a middle-aged man with Graves' hyperthyroidism. CDR3 region: CASSSAGTGSGDTQYF. The CDR3 region has the DNA TGTGCCAGCAGTTCAGCAGGGACAGGGAGTGGAGATACGCAGTATTTT.